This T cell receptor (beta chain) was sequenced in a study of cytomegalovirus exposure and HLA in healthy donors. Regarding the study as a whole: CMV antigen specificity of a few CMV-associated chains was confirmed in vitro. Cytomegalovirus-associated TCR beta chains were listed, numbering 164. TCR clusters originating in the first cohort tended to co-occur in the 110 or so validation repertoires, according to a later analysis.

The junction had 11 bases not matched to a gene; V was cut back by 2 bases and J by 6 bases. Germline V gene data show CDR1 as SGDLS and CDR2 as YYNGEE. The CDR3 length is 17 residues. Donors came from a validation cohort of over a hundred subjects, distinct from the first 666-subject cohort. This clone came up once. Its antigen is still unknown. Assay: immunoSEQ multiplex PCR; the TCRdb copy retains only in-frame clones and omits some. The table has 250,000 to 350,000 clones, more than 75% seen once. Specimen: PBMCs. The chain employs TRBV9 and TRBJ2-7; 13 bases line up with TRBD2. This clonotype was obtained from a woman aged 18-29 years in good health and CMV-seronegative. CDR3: CASSVGTSGTRLGEQYF. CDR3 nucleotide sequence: TGTGCCAGCAGCGTGGGGACTAGCGGGACCCGTCTGGGCGAGCAGTACTTC.